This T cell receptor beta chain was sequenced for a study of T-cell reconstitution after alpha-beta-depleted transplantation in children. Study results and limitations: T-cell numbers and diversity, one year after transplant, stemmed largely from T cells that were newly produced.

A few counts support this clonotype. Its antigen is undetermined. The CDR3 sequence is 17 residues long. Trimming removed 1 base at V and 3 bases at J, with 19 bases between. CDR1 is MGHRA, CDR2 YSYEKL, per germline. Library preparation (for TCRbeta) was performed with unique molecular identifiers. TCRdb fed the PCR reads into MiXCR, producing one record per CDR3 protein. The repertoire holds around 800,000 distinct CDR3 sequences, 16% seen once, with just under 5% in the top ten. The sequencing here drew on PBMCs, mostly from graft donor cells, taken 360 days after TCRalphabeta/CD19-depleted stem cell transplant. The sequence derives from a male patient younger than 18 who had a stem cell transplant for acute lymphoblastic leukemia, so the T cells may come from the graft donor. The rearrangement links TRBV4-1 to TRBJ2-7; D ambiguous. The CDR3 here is CASSQVGAAKALYEQYF. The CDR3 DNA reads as TGCGCCAGCAGCCAAGTGGGCGCAGCGAAAGCCCTCTACGAGCAGTACTTC.